Below, 24 T cell receptor beta chains from the same sample are listed, as sequenced in a study of post-analysis software for immune sequencing data. Sequencing libraries made from TCR beta cDNA carried unique molecular identifiers. Each CDR3 protein is one row after TCRdb ran MiXCR on the PCR reads. Among 600,000 to 750,000 distinct CDR3 sequences, 59% were seen once, and the ten largest hold 10% to 12%. General study results and limits: With TRBV5-6, TRBV5-1 and TRBV20-1 included, about five TRBV segments were more frequent in patients than in controls.

Antigen specificity for these receptors is unknown. The sequencing sample was made of blood. Receptor source: a girl aged 2 to 9 with multiple sclerosis.

The V and J genes are TRBV20-1 and TRBJ2-7, with 7 positions matching TRBD2. Trimming cost V 6 bases and J 3 bases; bases outside gene matches: 14. Germline CDR1 and CDR2: DFQATT and SNEGSKA (reference sequence). The CDR3 consists of 15 residues. DNA of the CDR3: TGCAGTGCCGCGGGGGTTGATAGCGGTTACTACGAGCAGTACTTC. Amino acids: CSAAGVDSGYYEQYF.

The chain combines TRBV7-2 with TRBJ2-2; D gene ambiguous. The germline V and J ends were trimmed by 3 bases and 4 bases, with 9 bases remaining between them. CDR3 length equals 14 residues. Germline V gives CDR1 SGHTA, CDR2 FQGNSA. The chain's CDR3 is CASSLALGTGELFF. CDR3 nucleotide sequence: TGTGCCAGCAGCTTGGCCCTAGGCACCGGGGAGCTGTTTTTT.

The rearrangement links TRBV7-9 to TRBJ1-5; no reliable D call. Germline V gene lookup returns CDR1 SEHNR and CDR2 FQNEAQ (reference sequence). The length of the CDR3 is 16 residues. The V gene lost 1 base and the J gene lost 1 base, with 11 bases spanning the gap. The CDR3 DNA is TGTGCCAGCAGCTTAGTTACCGGGAGAAGCAATCAGCCCCAGCATTTT. This sequence encodes CASSLVTGRSNQPQHF.

The chain employs TRBV29-1 and TRBJ2-1; a weak D match, TRBD2 (6 bases). CDR3 size: 16 residues. From germline, CDR1 is SQVTM and CDR2 ANQGSEA. V lost 3 bases and J lost 7, with 22 bases in between. In DNA, the CDR3 is TGCAGCGTTGAGGACGCGGGACGGAGGGGACGTAATGAGCAGTTCTTC. Protein: CSVEDAGRRGRNEQFF.

This sequence joins TRBV5-1 and TRBJ2-5; 9 bases fit TRBD2. Trimming removed 5 bases from V and 4 bases from J; junction bases left unmatched: 6. The germline V gene encodes CDR1 SGHRS and CDR2 YFSETQ. This CDR3 is 14 amino acids long. The CDR3 nucleotides read TGCGCCAGCAGAAACCTTAGCGGGGGAGAGACCCAGTACTTC. It encodes CASRNLSGGETQYF.

V gene TRBV28 combines with J gene TRBJ2-1, with TRBD1 matching over 9 bases. The V gene's germline CDR1 is MDHEN and CDR2 SYDVKM. CDR3 size: 15 residues. Trimming at V came to 3 bases and at J to 8 bases, leaving 8 bases not matched to a gene. The CDR3 sequence: CASSFEQGAGDEQFF. CDR3 bases: TGTGCCAGCAGTTTTGAACAGGGGGCAGGGGATGAGCAGTTCTTC. Together with reference TRBV28 and TRBJ2-1, the CDR3 gives the full variable domain: DVKVTQSSRYLVKRTGEKVFLECVQDMDHENMFWYRQDPGLGLRLIYFSYDVKMKEKGDIPEGYSVSREKKERFSLILESASTNQTSMYLCASSFEQGAGDEQFFGPGTRLTVL.

The chain joins TRBV27 to TRBJ2-1; D perhaps matches TRBD1 (6 bases). Germline V CDR1 and CDR2: MNHEY, SMNVEV (reference sequence). V was trimmed by 6 bases and J by 5 bases, leaving 14 bases between them. The CDR3 extends over 14 amino acids. The CDR3 sequence is CASRFDRQDNEQFF. The CDR3 region has the DNA TGTGCCAGCAGGTTCGACAGGCAGGACAATGAGCAGTTCTTC.

V and J are TRBV7-9 and TRBJ2-5, with a possible D match to TRBD2 (6 bases). This CDR3 contains 13 residues. The V gene's germline CDR1 is SEHNR and CDR2 FQNEAQ (reference sequence). The V end was cut by 5 bases, the J end by 7 bases, with 14 bases between. The CDR3 reads CASSPDWRGTQYF. DNA for the CDR3: TGTGCCAGCAGCCCGGACTGGAGGGGGACCCAGTACTTC.

This chain's CDR3 is CASVHSMGQGLNQPQHF. CDR3 sequence (DNA): TGTGCCAGCGTACATTCGATGGGACAGGGGTTGAATCAGCCCCAGCATTTT. This chain links TRBV6-6 with TRBJ1-5; 10 bases map to TRBD1. The ends lost 8 bases at V and 4 bases at J; junction bases unmatched: 14. Germline V gene lookup returns CDR1 MNHNY and CDR2 SVGAGI (reference sequence). The CDR3 loop spans 17 amino acids.

The chain recombines TRBV6-2 or TRBV6-3 with TRBJ2-7, with 8 nucleotides matching TRBD1. CDR3 size: 12 residues. V trimming: 6 bases; J trimming: 5 bases; junction bases outside the gene matches: 3. Germline loops: CDR1 MNHEY, CDR2 SVGEGT. DNA of the CDR3: TGTGCCAGCAGGACGACAGGGGACGAGCAGTACTTC. Its translation is CASRTTGDEQYF.

This chain joins TRBV6-6 and TRBJ2-3; 9 nucleotides line up with TRBD2. This CDR3 has 16 amino acids. The germline V gene has CDR1 MNHNY and CDR2 SVGAGI (reference sequence). After removal of 7 bases from V and 2 bases from J, the junction contained 10 bases not matched to a gene. CDR3 bases: TGTGCCAGCAAATTCTCCGCTAGCGGGGCCACAGATACGCAGTATTTT. Protein product: CASKFSASGATDTQYF.

The J gene is TRBJ2-5, the V gene TRBV6-5; D is perhaps TRBD2 (6 bases). Germline V gene sequence: CDR1 MNHEY, CDR2 SVGAGI. The CDR3 runs 13 residues. The germline V and J ends were trimmed by 9 bases and 2 bases, with 13 bases remaining between them. The CDR3: CASNRDFQETQYF. CDR3 coding DNA: TGTGCCAGTAATCGGGACTTTCAAGAGACCCAGTACTTC.

This clonotype was picked up a small number of times. The chain has TRBV20-1 and TRBJ2-7, with D possibly matching TRBD2 (5 bases). There are 11 residues in the CDR3. Germline assignment: CDR1 DFQATT and CDR2 SNEGSKA (reference sequence). V gave up 6 bases and J gave up 0 bases, with 6 bases separating them. This CDR3 is CSAGVSYEQYF. In nucleotides, the CDR3 is TGCAGTGCGGGAGTCTCCTACGAGCAGTACTTC.

This clonotype was counted a few times. This chain links TRBV6-2 or TRBV6-3 with TRBJ2-1; 7 bases line up with TRBD1. The CDR3 has 14 amino acids. CDR1 is MNHEY, CDR2 SVGEGT, per germline. J gave up 2 bases and V 2 bases, and 0 bases lay outside the gene matches. CDR3 sequence reads: CASSYRGPYNEQFF. In nucleotides, the CDR3 is TGTGCCAGCAGTTACAGGGGGCCCTACAATGAGCAGTTCTTC.

This clonotype was counted between two and nine times. The chain has TRBV29-1 and TRBJ2-5; D is perhaps TRBD1 (6 bases). V was trimmed by 4 bases and J by 3 bases, leaving 9 bases between them. The CDR3 contains 12 residues. Germline CDR1 reads SQVTM; CDR2 reads ANQGSEA. CDR3 region: CSVVGAEETQYF. CDR3 DNA sequence: TGCAGCGTTGTGGGGGCAGAAGAGACCCAGTACTTC.

This chain joins TRBV6-2 or TRBV6-3 and TRBJ2-1, with 7 nucleotides matching TRBD1. The CDR3 loop spans 15 amino acids. Germline CDR1 and CDR2: MNHEY and SVGEGT. Trimming removed 5 bases from V and 8 bases from J; junction bases left unmatched: 12. The CDR3 sequence: CASSTSTGSGHEQFF. The CDR3 region has the DNA TGTGCCAGCAGTACCTCGACAGGGTCTGGACATGAGCAGTTCTTC.

The rearrangement joins TRBV28 to TRBJ2-5, with D unresolved. The CDR3 is 12 amino acids. Germline loops: CDR1 MDHEN, CDR2 SYDVKM. The V end was cut by 7 bases, the J end by 14 bases, with 20 bases between. CDR3 in DNA: TGTGCCAGCAATCAATACTCCTACGAGCACTACTTC. It translates to CASNQYSYEHYF. The complete variable domain, with remaining parts taken from reference TRBV28 and TRBJ2-5, reads DVKVTQSSRYLVKRTGEKVFLECVQDMDHENMFWYRQDPGLGLRLIYFSYDVKMKEKGDIPEGYSVSREKKERFSLILESASTNQTSMYLCASNQYSYEHYFGPGTRLLVL.

This clonotype turned up a few times. The CDR3 loop reads CASSEMLGQHYGYTF. The CDR3 DNA is TGCGCCAGCAGTGAGATGTTAGGGCAGCACTATGGCTACACCTTC. This chain links TRBV10-2 with TRBJ1-2; no clear D. The CDR3 contains 15 residues. The V gene lost 2 bases and the J gene lost 3 bases, with 13 bases spanning the gap. Germline V CDR1 and CDR2: WSHSY, SAAADI.

The chain has TRBV7-9 and TRBJ2-5; D not resolved. Gene TRBJ2-7 matches the end of the DNA better, so the J call may be wrong. Looked up from germline, CDR1 is SEHNR and CDR2 is FQNEAQ (reference sequence). CDR3 length: 12 residues. The CDR3 nucleotides are TGTGCCAGCAGCCCGCTTTCGAACGAGCAGTACTTC. Encoded protein: CASSPLSNEQYF.

This clonotype has only a few counts. This chain links TRBV27 with TRBJ2-1, with 12 nucleotides matching TRBD1. From germline, CDR1 is MNHEY and CDR2 SMNVEV (reference sequence). Germline trimming cut 4 bases from V and 12 bases from J; bases unmatched to any gene: 13. The CDR3 loop spans 16 amino acids. The CDR3 loop is CASSSGTGGVGTRQFF. For the CDR3, the DNA is TGTGCCAGCAGTTCCGGGACAGGGGGCGTAGGGACTAGGCAGTTCTTC.

For this clonotype: An end of the junction differs from the germline gene, which may be a read error. The rearrangement joins TRBV14 to TRBJ2-1; 11 positions agree with TRBD2. The CDR3 has 18 amino acids. Germline assignment: CDR1 SGHDN and CDR2 FVKESK. Here the CDR3 DNA reads TGTGCCAGCAGCTTATCTTCGGGACTAGCGGACTCCTACAACGAGCAGTTCTTC. It yields the protein CASSLSSGLADSYNEQFF.

The table lists this clonotype with a few counts. The chain carries TRBV20-1 and TRBJ1-2; unclear D gene. The CDR3 consists of 8 residues. Germline values: CDR1 DFQATT, CDR2 SNEGSKA (reference sequence). Trimming shortened V by 5 bases and J by 11 bases, and 6 bases separated the two germline ends. In DNA, the CDR3 is TGCAGTGCTTCCCAATACACCTTC. Translated: CSASQYTF.

This chain uses TRBV6-5 with TRBJ2-7; D unclear. CDR1 MNHEY and CDR2 SVGAGI come from the germline V gene. Between the trimmed V and J ends, which lost 2 bases and 6 bases, there was a span of 11 bases. The CDR3 is made up of 13 amino acids. This CDR3 reads CASSYASGSEQYF. The CDR3 DNA sequence: TGTGCCAGCAGTTACGCCTCGGGCTCCGAGCAGTACTTC.

This clonotype was observed a few times. The chain links TRBV7-8 to TRBJ2-1, with no clear D. The CDR3 totals 14 residues. Germline V gives CDR1 SGHVS, CDR2 FQNEAQ. Trimming removed 5 bases from V and 4 bases from J, with 12 bases in between. The CDR3 reads CASSMPQAYNEQFF. The CDR3 DNA reads as TGTGCCAGCAGCATGCCCCAGGCGTACAATGAGCAGTTCTTC.